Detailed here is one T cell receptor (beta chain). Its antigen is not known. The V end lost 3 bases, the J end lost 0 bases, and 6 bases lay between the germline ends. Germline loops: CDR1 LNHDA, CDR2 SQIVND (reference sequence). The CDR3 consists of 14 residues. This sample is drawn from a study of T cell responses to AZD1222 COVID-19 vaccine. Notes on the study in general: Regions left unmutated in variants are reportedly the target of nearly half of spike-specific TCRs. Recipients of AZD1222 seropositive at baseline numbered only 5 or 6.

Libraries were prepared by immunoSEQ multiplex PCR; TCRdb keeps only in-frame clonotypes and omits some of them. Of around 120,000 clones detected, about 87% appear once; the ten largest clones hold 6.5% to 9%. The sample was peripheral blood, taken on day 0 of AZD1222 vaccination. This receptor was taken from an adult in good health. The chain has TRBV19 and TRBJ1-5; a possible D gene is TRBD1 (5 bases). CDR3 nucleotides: TGTGCCAGTAGTATCAGGGATAGCAATCAGCCCCAGCATTTT. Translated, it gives CASSIRDSNQPQHF.